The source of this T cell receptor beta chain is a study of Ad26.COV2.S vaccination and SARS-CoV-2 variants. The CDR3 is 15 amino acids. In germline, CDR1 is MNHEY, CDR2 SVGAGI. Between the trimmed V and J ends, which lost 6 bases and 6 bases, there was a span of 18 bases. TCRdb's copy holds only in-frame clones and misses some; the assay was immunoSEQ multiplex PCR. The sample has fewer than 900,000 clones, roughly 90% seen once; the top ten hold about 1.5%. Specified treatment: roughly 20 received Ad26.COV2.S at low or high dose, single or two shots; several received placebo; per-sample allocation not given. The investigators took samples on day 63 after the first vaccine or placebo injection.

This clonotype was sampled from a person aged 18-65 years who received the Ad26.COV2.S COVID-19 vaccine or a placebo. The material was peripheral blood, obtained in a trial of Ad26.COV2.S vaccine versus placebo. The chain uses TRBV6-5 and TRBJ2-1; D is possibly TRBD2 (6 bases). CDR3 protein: CASRSGGGITNEQFF. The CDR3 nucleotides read TGTGCCAGCAGGTCCGGTGGCGGGATCACCAATGAGCAGTTCTTC.